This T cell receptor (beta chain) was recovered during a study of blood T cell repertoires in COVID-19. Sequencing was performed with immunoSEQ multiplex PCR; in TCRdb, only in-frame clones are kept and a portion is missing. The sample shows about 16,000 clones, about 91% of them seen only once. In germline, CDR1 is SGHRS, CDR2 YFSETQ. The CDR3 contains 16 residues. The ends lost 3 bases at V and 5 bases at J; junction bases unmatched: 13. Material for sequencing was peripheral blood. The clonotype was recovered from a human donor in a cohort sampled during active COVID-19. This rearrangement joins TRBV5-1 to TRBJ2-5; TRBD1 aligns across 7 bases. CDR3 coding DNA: TGCGCCAGCAGCTCAATTCCGGGACAGTCGTCTGAGACCCAGTACTTC. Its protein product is CASSSIPGQSSETQYF.